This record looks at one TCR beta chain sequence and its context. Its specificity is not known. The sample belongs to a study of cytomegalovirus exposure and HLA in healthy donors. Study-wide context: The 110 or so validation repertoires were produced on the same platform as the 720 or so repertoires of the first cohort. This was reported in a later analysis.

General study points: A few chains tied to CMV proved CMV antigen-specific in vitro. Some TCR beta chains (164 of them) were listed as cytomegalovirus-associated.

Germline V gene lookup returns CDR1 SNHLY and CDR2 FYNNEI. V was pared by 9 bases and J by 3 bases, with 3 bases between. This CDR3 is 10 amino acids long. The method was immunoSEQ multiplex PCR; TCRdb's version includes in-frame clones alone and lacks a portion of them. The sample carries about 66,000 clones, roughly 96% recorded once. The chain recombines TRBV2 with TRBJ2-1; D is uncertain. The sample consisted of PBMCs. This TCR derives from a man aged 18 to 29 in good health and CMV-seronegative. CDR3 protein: CASNYNEQFF. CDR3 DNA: TGTGCCAGTAACTACAATGAGCAGTTCTTC.